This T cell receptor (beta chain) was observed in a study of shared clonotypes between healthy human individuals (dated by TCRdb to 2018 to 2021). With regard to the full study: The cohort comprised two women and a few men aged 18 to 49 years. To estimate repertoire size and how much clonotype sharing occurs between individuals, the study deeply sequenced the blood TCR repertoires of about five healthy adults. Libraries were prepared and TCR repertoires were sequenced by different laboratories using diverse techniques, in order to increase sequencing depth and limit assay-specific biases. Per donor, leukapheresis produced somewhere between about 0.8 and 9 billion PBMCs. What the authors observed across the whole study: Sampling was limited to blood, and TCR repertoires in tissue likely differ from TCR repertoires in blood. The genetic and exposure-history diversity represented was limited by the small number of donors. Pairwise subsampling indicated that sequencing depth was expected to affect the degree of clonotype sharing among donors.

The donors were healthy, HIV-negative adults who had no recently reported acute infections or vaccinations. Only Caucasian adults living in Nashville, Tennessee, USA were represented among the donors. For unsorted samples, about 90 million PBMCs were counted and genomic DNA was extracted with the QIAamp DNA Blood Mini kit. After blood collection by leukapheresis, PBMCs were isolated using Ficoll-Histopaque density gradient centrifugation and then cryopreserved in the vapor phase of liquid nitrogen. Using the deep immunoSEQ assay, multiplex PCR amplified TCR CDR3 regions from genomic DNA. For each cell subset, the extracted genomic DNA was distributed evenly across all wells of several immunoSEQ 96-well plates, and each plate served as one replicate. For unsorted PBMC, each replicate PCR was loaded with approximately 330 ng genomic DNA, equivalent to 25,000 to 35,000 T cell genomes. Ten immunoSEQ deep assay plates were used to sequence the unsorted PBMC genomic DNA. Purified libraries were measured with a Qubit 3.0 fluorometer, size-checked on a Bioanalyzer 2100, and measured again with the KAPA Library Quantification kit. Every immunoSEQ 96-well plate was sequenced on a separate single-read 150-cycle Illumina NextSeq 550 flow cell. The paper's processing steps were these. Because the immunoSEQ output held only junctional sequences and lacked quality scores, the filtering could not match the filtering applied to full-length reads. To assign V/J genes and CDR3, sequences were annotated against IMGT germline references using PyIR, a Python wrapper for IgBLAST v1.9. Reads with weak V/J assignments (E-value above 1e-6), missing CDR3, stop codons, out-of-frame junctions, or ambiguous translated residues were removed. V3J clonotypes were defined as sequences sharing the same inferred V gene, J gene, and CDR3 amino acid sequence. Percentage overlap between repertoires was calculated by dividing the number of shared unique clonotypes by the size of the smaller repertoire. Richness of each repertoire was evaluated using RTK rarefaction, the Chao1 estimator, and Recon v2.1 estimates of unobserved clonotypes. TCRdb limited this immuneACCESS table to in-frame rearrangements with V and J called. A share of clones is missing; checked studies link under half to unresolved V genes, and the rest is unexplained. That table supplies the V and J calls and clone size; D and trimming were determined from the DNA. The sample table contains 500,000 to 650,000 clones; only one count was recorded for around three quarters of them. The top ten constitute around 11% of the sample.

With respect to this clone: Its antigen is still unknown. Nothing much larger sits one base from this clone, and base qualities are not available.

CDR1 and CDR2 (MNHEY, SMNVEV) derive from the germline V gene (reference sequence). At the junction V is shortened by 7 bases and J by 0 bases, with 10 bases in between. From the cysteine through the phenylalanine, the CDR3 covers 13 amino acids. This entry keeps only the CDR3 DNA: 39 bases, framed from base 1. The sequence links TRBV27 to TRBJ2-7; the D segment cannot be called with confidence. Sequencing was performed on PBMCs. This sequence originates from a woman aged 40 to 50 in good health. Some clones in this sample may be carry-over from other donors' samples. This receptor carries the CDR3 CASKGPSSYEQYF. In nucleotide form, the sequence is TGTGCCAGCAAAGGGCCCTCCTCCTACGAGCAGTACTTC.